Listed here are 27 T cell receptor beta chains from one sample, sequenced in a study of cytomegalovirus exposure and HLA in healthy donors. Primers for the PCR totalled 60 Vbeta and 13 Jbeta. Sequencing used immunoSEQ multiplex PCR; TCRdb keeps in-frame clones, though not all of them. The table has approximately 100,000 clones, 65% to 80% seen once; the top ten hold about 6%. Specimen: PBMCs. Source of these receptors: a woman between 50 and 59 years old in good health and CMV-seropositive.

The chain employs TRBV10-1 and TRBJ2-3, with D maybe TRBD2 (6 bases). CDR3 length equals 15 residues. The germline V gene has CDR1 WNHNN and CDR2 SYGVQD (reference sequence). Trimming stripped 8 bases from V and 2 bases from J, with 17 bases between. The CDR3 loop reads CASCIAAVYTDTQYF. CDR3 coding DNA: TGCGCCAGCTGCATAGCGGCGGTCTACACAGATACGCAGTATTTT.

V usage is TRBV4-1 and J usage is TRBJ2-7; the match to TRBD2 covers 11 bases. The CDR3 is 17 amino acids. Per germline, CDR1 MGHRA and CDR2 YSYEKL. V trimming: 1 base; J trimming: 2 bases; junction bases outside the gene matches: 7. This CDR3 is CASSQGRIAGGTYEQYF. CDR3 DNA sequence: TGCGCCAGCAGCCAAGGCAGAATAGCGGGGGGGACCTACGAGCAGTACTTC.

The sample holds one count of this clone. The genes are TRBV28 and TRBJ1-5; D is unresolved. Looked up from germline, CDR1 is MDHEN and CDR2 is SYDVKM. V was clipped by 6 bases and J by 5 bases, with 14 bases between them. CDR3 size: 14 residues. CDR3 protein: CASRPPGGYQPQHF. The DNA of the CDR3 is TGTGCCAGCAGGCCCCCGGGTGGATATCAGCCCCAGCATTTT.

This clone was seen only once. This sequence joins TRBV28 and TRBJ1-2; D gene unclear. Germline CDR1 reads MDHEN; CDR2 reads SYDVKM. Trimming left V 6 bases short and J 4 bases short, with 9 bases between. This CDR3 has 12 amino acids. The CDR3 here is CASSLNSYGYTF. CDR3 nucleotide sequence: TGTGCCAGCAGCCTAAACAGCTATGGCTACACCTTC.

This clone occurred once. The chain joins TRBV7-9 to TRBJ1-5; D perhaps matches TRBD1 (6 bases). The CDR3 sequence is 13 residues long. V was clipped by 1 base and J by 10 bases, with 11 bases between them. Germline V lookup: CDR1 SEHNR, CDR2 FQNEAQ (reference sequence). This chain's CDR3 is CASSLDPTGPQHF. CDR3 coding DNA: TGTGCCAGCAGCTTAGACCCGACAGGACCCCAGCATTTT.

The V call is TRBV28, the J call TRBJ2-7; D is perhaps TRBD2 (6 bases). Germline assignment: CDR1 MDHEN and CDR2 SYDVKM. The CDR3 is 14 residues long. V was pared by 8 bases and J by 5 bases, with 19 bases between. CDR3 DNA: TGTGCCAGCCTCCGAGGAGGGTCCCCCGACGAGCAGTACTTC. Its translation: CASLRGGSPDEQYF.

Concerning this clone itself: At one end, the junction sequence differs from germline, possibly due to a read error. The chain uses TRBV7-9 and TRBJ2-7; D may be TRBD1 (8 bases). Per germline, CDR1 SEHNR and CDR2 FQNEAQ (reference sequence). CDR3 size: 19 residues. In nucleotides, the CDR3 is TGTTCCAGCAGCTTTCTGCTCCGGGGAGGGACAGGACTTTTTGACGAGCAGTACTTC. Translated: CSSSFLLRGGTGLFDEQYF. The full variable domain, with the rest looked up from reference TRBV7-9 and TRBJ2-7, is DTGVSQNPRHKITKRGQNVTFRCDPISEHNRLYWYRQTLGQGPEFLTYFQNEAQLEKSRLLSDRFSAERPKGSFSTLEIQRTEQGDSAMYLCSSSFLLRGGTGLFDEQYFGPGTRLTVT.

Note on this clone: A junction boundary mismatches the germline segment, possibly from a read error. The CDR3, as DNA: TGTTCCAGCAGCCACGGGGCCTACGAGCAGTACTTC. Translated: CSSSHGAYEQYF. V usage is TRBV7-9 and J usage is TRBJ2-7; tentative D call: TRBD2 (5 bases). There are 12 residues in the CDR3. The V gene's germline CDR1 is SEHNR and CDR2 FQNEAQ (reference sequence).

V gene TRBV6-5 combines with J gene TRBJ1-5; no definite D call. CDR1 and CDR2 (germline): MNHEY, SVGAGI. The CDR3 extends over 13 amino acids. The V and J ends lost 5 bases and 0 bases respectively, with 5 bases between them. Here the CDR3 DNA reads TGTGCCAGCAGTGACAATAGCAATCAGCCCCAGCATTTT. It encodes CASSDNSNQPQHF.

V usage is TRBV6-6 and J usage is TRBJ2-2; a weak D match, TRBD1 (6 bases). The germline V and J ends were trimmed by 5 bases and 4 bases, with 17 bases remaining between them. This CDR3 region has 16 residues. The germline V gene encodes CDR1 MNHNY and CDR2 SVGAGI (reference sequence). The CDR3 bases are TGTGCCAGCAGTAGCCAACAGGGTACCGGCACCGGGGAGCTGTTTTTT. Amino acids: CASSSQQGTGTGELFF.

In this sample, this clone turned up a few times. The chain joins TRBV19 to TRBJ1-5; 8 bases match TRBD1. V lost 6 bases, J lost 1 base, and 8 bases stayed unmatched. The germline gives CDR1 LNHDA, CDR2 SQIVND (reference sequence). The CDR3 runs 16 residues. CDR3 in DNA: TGTGCCAGTAGCCCCGGACAGGGTCACAGCAATCAGCCCCAGCATTTT. Protein product: CASSPGQGHSNQPQHF.

This clone showed up many times. The gene calls are TRBV7-3 and TRBJ2-1; no clear D. The CDR3 runs 16 residues. The germline V gene encodes CDR1 SGHTA and CDR2 FQGTGA. V lost 10 bases, J lost 0 bases, and 19 bases lay in between. The CDR3 region has the DNA TGTGCCACCCCCAATCGATGCAGGTACTCCTACAATGAGCAGTTCTTC. Translating it yields CATPNRCRYSYNEQFF.

V gene TRBV9 combines with J gene TRBJ2-3, with TRBD2 matching 10 bases. Trimming cost V 0 bases and J 5 bases; bases outside gene matches: 6. The germline gives CDR1 SGDLS, CDR2 YYNGEE. The length of the CDR3 is 16 residues. DNA of the CDR3: TGTGCCAGCAGCGTAGGAAGCGGGGGGGCGGTAGATACGCAGTATTTT. Amino acids: CASSVGSGGAVDTQYF.

In this sample, this clone turned up once. The genes are TRBV18 and TRBJ1-2, with D maybe TRBD1 (5 bases). The length of the CDR3 is 14 residues. CDR1 is KGHSH, CDR2 LQKENI, per germline. V gave up 3 bases and J gave up 1 base, with 9 bases separating them. CDR3 bases: TGTGCCAGCTCACCTCAAGGGGATAACTATGGCTACACCTTC. As protein: CASSPQGDNYGYTF. The full variable domain, rest sourced from reference TRBV18 and TRBJ1-2, is NAGVMQNPRHLVRRRGQEARLRCSPMKGHSHVYWYRQLPEEGLKFMVYLQKENIIDESGMPKERFSAEFPKEGPSILRIQQVVRGDSAAYFCASSPQGDNYGYTFGSGTRLTVV.

This sequence joins TRBV4-2 and TRBJ2-5; 10 nucleotides agree with TRBD1. The end of the DNA aligns better with TRBJ2-7, so the J call may be wrong. Germline values: CDR1 LGHNA, CDR2 YNFKEQ. CDR3 length equals 14 residues. CDR3 in DNA: TGTGCCAGCAGCAGGCGGGACAGGGGCTACGAGCAGTACTTC. As protein: CASSRRDRGYEQYF.

Remarks on this clone: An end of the junction does not agree with germline; a read error may underlie this. Other DNA sequences in the sample encode the same CDR3. The chain carries TRBV27 and TRBJ1-2; D is unresolved. The germline CDR1 and CDR2 sequences are MNHEY and SMNVEV (reference sequence). The CDR3 sequence is 13 residues long. DNA for the CDR3: TGTGCTAGCAGTTTATCTGGTTCGCGCGGCTACACCTTC. Translating gives CASSLSGSRGYTF.

V is TRBV9 and J is TRBJ2-5, with D maybe TRBD1 (5 bases). This CDR3 region has 15 residues. Trimming cost V 0 bases and J 2 bases, with 11 bases left between them. CDR1 and CDR2 from the germline V gene are SGDLS and YYNGEE. CDR3: CASSVAPRGQETQYF. Here the CDR3 DNA reads TGTGCCAGCAGCGTAGCCCCTAGGGGACAAGAGACCCAGTACTTC. The whole variable domain, filled in from reference TRBV9 and TRBJ2-5, reads DSGVTQTPKHLITATGQRVTLRCSPRSGDLSVYWYQQSLDQGLQFLIQYYNGEERAKGNILERFSAQQFPDLHSELNLSSLELGDSALYFCASSVAPRGQETQYFGPGTRLLVL.

This chain connects TRBV2 to TRBJ2-3, with D possibly matching TRBD1 (5 bases). The germline CDR1 and CDR2 sequences are SNHLY and FYNNEI. Trimming removed 5 bases from V and 4 bases from J, with 13 bases in between. The length of the CDR3 is 14 residues. CDR3 DNA: TGTGCCAGCAGTCTTCAGGGCCACGCAGATACGCAGTATTTT. Amino acid sequence: CASSLQGHADTQYF.

V is TRBV29-1 and J is TRBJ1-4, with TRBD1 identical over 7 bases. The CDR3 has 14 amino acids. Germline-derived CDR1 and CDR2 are SQVTM and ANQGSEA. Trimming took 4 bases from V and 7 from J; bases not matched to a gene: 9. The DNA for the CDR3 is TGCAGCGTTGGAAGGGGGCTCGAGGGTGAAAAACTGTTTTTT. Amino acid sequence: CSVGRGLEGEKLFF.

This chain joins TRBV27 and TRBJ2-3; D ambiguous. The V gene's germline CDR1 is MNHEY and CDR2 SMNVEV (reference sequence). Trimming left V 1 base short and J 3 bases short, with 11 bases between. The CDR3 consists of 15 residues. CDR3 nucleotide sequence: TGTGCCAGCAGTTTATTGCAGGCCGGAACAGATACGCAGTATTTT. Protein product: CASSLLQAGTDTQYF.

The V and J genes are TRBV7-3 and TRBJ1-3; tentative D call: TRBD1 (5 bases). Germline V gene lookup returns CDR1 SGHTA and CDR2 FQGTGA. The CDR3 runs to 19 residues. Trimming cost V 4 bases and J 1 base, with 23 bases left between them. The CDR3, as DNA: TGTGCCAGCAGCTCTCGGGAGAGGGGAAAGGATTGGTCTGGAAACACCATATATTTT. The encoded protein is CASSSRERGKDWSGNTIYF.

This chain connects TRBV19 to TRBJ2-7; 9 nucleotides line up with TRBD1. This CDR3 has 15 residues. V gave up 5 bases and J gave up 0 bases; unmatched junction bases: 5. Looked up from germline, CDR1 is LNHDA and CDR2 is SQIVND (reference sequence). The CDR3 protein is CASSPGTGSSYEQYF. CDR3 sequence (DNA): TGTGCCAGTAGTCCCGGGACAGGGAGCTCCTACGAGCAGTACTTC. Looking up the rest from reference TRBV19 and TRBJ2-7 gives the full variable domain: DGGITQSPKYLFRKEGQNVTLSCEQNLNHDAMYWYRQDPGQGLRLIYYSQIVNDFQKGDIAEGYSVSREKKESFPLTVTSAQKNPTAFYLCASSPGTGSSYEQYFGPGTRLTVT.

The genes are TRBV2 and TRBJ1-2, with D possibly matching TRBD1 (5 bases). This CDR3 has 13 residues. The V end was cut by 5 bases, the J end by 0 bases, with 7 bases between. Germline CDR1 is SNHLY and CDR2 is FYNNEI. This chain's CDR3 is CASSPTANYGYTF. The CDR3 bases are TGTGCCAGCAGTCCGACAGCTAACTATGGCTACACCTTC.

This clone was seen a single time. The rearrangement uses TRBV5-1 and TRBJ2-2; TRBD1 matches 7 bases. Unmatched junction bases numbered 12, after V lost 4 bases and J lost 0 bases. This CDR3 has 18 amino acids. CDR1 is SGHRS, CDR2 YFSETQ, per germline. DNA for the CDR3: TGCGCCAGCAGCCCCCGGGACAGAAGCTTCGCGAACACCGGGGAGCTGTTTTTT. This gives the protein CASSPRDRSFANTGELFF.

J is TRBJ1-1 and V is TRBV6-5; 9 bases agree with TRBD1. CDR3 length: 14 residues. V shed 5 bases and J 3 bases; nucleotides not matched to a gene: 4. The V gene's germline CDR1 is MNHEY and CDR2 SVGAGI. This CDR3 reads CASSVGQGDTEAFF. The CDR3 DNA is TGTGCCAGCAGTGTGGGACAGGGAGACACTGAAGCTTTCTTT.

This sequence joins TRBV28 and TRBJ2-3; D gene unclear. CDR3 size: 12 residues. Germline assignment: CDR1 MDHEN and CDR2 SYDVKM. The V gene lost 3 bases and the J gene lost 3 bases, with 4 bases spanning the gap. The CDR3 protein is CASSLQTDTQYF. CDR3 in DNA: TGTGCCAGCAGTTTGCAGACAGATACGCAGTATTTT.

The chain has TRBV27 and TRBJ1-5; a possible D gene is TRBD1 (6 bases). The CDR3 runs to 12 residues. V shed 7 bases and J shed 8 bases, with 12 bases lying between them. Looked up from germline, CDR1 is MNHEY and CDR2 is SMNVEV (reference sequence). This chain's CDR3 is CASKRGGEPQHF. The CDR3 DNA is TGTGCCAGCAAAAGAGGGGGGGAGCCCCAGCATTTT.